One TCR beta chain is described in this entry. Its antigen is unknown. The sample belongs to a study of cytomegalovirus exposure and HLA in healthy donors. Findings and caveats of the study: The authors listed about 170 TCR beta chains as cytomegalovirus-associated.

PCR involved 60 Vbeta and 13 Jbeta primers. The table came from immunoSEQ multiplex PCR; TCRdb's copy has only in-frame clones and leaves some out. The sample has tens of thousands of clones, and its top ten clones hold approximately 4.2%. With 2 bases removed from V and 1 base from J, the gap between germline ends came to 12 bases. The germline gives CDR1 MGHRA, CDR2 YSYEKL. This CDR3 is 16 amino acids long. The receptor was derived from a man between 18 and 29 years old in good health and CMV-seropositive. The V call is TRBV4-1, the J call TRBJ2-1, with a possible D match to TRBD1 (6 bases). The sequenced material came from PBMCs. The CDR3: CASSQTQDSSYNEQFF. CDR3 in DNA: TGCGCCAGCAGCCAAACTCAGGACAGTTCCTACAATGAGCAGTTCTTC.